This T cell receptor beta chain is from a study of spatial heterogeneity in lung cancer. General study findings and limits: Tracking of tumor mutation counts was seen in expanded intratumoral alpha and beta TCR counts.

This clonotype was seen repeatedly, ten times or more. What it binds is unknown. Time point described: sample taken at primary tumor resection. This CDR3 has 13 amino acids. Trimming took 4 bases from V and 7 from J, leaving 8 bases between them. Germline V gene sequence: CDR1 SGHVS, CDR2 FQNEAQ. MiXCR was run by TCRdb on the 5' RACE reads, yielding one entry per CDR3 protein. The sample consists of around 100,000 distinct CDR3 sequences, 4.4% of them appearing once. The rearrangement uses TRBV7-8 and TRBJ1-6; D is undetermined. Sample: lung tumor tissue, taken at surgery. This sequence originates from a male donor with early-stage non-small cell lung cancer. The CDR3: CASSSLRNSPLHF. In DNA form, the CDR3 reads TGTGCCAGCAGCTCGCTAAGAAATTCACCCCTCCACTTT.